This note documents a single T cell receptor beta chain sequence. Using immunoSEQ multiplex PCR, the repertoire was profiled, and TCRdb retains in-frame clones only, with some absent. Here the sample spans nearly 100,000 clones, 70% to 80% being singletons. The data stem from a study of cytotoxic CD8 clonotypes in ibrutinib-treated CLL. Across the study: Complete response was seen in 2 patients and partial in around 24; about twelve progressed and approximately 14 stayed remitted after a median approximately 70 months. Averaging across samples gave about 230,000 productive templates and tens of thousands of productive rearrangements.

This clonotype was obtained from a human donor with chronic lymphocytic leukemia. The sequenced sample was PBMCs, obtained after 12 months of ibrutinib treatment.

The CDR3 nucleotides read TGTGCCAGCTCACCTCAGGGGAATAGCAATCAGCCCCAGCATTTT. This gives the protein CASSPQGNSNQPQHF. The V and J genes are TRBV18 and TRBJ1-5; TRBD1 might be the D (6 bases). V was cut by 3 bases and J by 0 bases, with 9 bases left in between. Germline CDR1 reads KGHSH; CDR2 reads LQKENI. The CDR3 is made up of 15 amino acids.